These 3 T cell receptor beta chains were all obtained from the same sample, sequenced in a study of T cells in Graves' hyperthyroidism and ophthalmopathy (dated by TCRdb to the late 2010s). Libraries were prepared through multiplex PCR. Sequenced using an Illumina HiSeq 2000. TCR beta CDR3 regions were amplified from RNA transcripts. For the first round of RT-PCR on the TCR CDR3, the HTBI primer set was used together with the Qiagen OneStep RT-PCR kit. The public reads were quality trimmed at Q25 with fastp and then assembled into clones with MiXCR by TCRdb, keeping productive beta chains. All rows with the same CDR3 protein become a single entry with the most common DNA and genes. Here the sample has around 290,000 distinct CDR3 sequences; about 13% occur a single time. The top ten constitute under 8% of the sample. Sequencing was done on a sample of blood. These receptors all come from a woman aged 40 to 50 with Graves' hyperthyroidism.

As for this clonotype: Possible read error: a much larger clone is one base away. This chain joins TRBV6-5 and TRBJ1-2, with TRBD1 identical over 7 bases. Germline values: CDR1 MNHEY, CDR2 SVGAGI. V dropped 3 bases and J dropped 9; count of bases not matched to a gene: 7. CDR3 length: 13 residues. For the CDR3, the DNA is TGTGCCAGCAGTTATTACAGGGGATATAGCTACACCTTC. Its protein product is CASSYYRGYSYTF.

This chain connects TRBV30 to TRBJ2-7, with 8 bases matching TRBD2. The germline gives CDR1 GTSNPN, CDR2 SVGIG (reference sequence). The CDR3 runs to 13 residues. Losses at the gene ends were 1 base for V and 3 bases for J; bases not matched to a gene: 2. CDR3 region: CAWSAGGGYEQYF. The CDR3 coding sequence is TGTGCCTGGAGTGCCGGGGGGGGCTACGAGCAGTACTTC.

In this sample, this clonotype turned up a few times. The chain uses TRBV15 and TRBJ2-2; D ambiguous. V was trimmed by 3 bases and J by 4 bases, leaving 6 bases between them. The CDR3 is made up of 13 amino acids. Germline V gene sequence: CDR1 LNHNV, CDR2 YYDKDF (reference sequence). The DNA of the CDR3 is TGTGCCACCAGCAGGGATTCCACCGGGGAGCTGTTTTTT. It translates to CATSRDSTGELFF.